This TCR beta chain was captured by sequencing in a study of early T cells in non-severe SARS-CoV-2 infection. TCRdb re-called the 5' RACE reads with MiXCR, one entry per CDR3 protein. Of roughly 50,000 distinct CDR3 sequences listed, around 6.4% are singletons. The germline V gene has CDR1 DFQATT and CDR2 SNEGSKA (reference sequence). Trimming cost V 3 bases and J 2 bases; bases outside gene matches: 4. This CDR3 has 15 amino acids. The sequencing used whole blood, collected at baseline. The origin of this receptor is an adult who was a healthcare worker with PCR-confirmed SARS-CoV-2 infection or an uninfected control (not recorded which). V is TRBV20-1 and J is TRBJ2-3; TRBD2 agrees at 11 bases. The CDR3 DNA follows: TGCAGTGCTAGTGGGACTAGCGGTTTCACAGATACGCAGTATTTT. This gives the protein CSASGTSGFTDTQYF.